This T cell receptor (beta chain) comes out of a study of beta chain features in type 1 diabetes. Germline CDR1 and CDR2: SGHRS and YFSETQ. Trimming left V 0 bases short and J 4 bases short, with 13 bases between. The CDR3 is made up of 15 amino acids. This clone was seen more than once but under ten times. Of the isolated RNA, all was reverse transcribed, and so the sequenced material was expressed TCRB transcripts. TCRdb keeps only in-frame clones here, not all; method: immunoSEQ multiplex PCR. Of approximately 160,000 clones detected, over 7.5% appear once; the ten largest clones hold less than 3%.

This clonotype was sampled from a young woman in good health. Sequenced input: central memory CD4+ T cells from blood. This chain links TRBV5-1 with TRBJ1-2; D ambiguous. The CDR3 bases are TGCGCCAGCAGCTTGGATGGGCAGGCAGGCTATGGCTACACCTTC. Amino acid sequence: CASSLDGQAGYGYTF.